The 15 T cell receptor beta chains presented below share a single source sample, sequenced in a study of naive and memory T cell subsets. Reverse transcription of blood and skin TCR RNA was primed at alpha and beta constant regions. TCRdb reanalysed the 5' RACE reads using MiXCR and keeps one entry per CDR3 protein. This sample has 20,000 to 25,000 distinct CDR3 sequences, with around 4.2% found just once. RNA was extracted from 2 to 2.5 ml of whole blood of healthy adults. These receptors were taken from a male donor in good health.

This clonotype was picked up many times. The chain combines TRBV28 with TRBJ2-7; 7 bases line up with TRBD2. V lost 5 bases and J lost 1; bases outside the gene matches: 8. Germline values: CDR1 MDHEN, CDR2 SYDVKM. The CDR3 spans 15 residues. CDR3 DNA: TGTGCCAGCAGTGGGACTAACCCCTGGTCCTACGAGCAGTACTTC. This codes for CASSGTNPWSYEQYF.

This clonotype was recorded many times. The CDR3 nucleotides are TGTGCCAGCAGCTTAGCGAGCCCCGGTTATCAGCCCCAGCATTTT. Amino acid sequence: CASSLASPGYQPQHF. The chain recombines TRBV7-9 with TRBJ1-5; no clear D. With 0 bases removed from V and 5 bases from J, the gap between germline ends came to 11 bases. The V gene's germline CDR1 is SEHNR and CDR2 FQNEAQ (reference sequence). The CDR3 extends over 15 amino acids. Complete variable domain (other parts from reference TRBV7-9 and TRBJ1-5): DTGVSQNPRHKITKRGQNVTFRCDPISEHNRLYWYRQTLGQGPEFLTYFQNEAQLEKSRLLSDRFSAERPKGSFSTLEIQRTEQGDSAMYLCASSLASPGYQPQHFGDGTRLSIL.

This clonotype showed up many times. The genes are TRBV6-2 or TRBV6-3 and TRBJ2-1; 8 bases align to TRBD2. Unmatched junction bases numbered 8, after V lost 7 bases and J lost 0 bases. This CDR3 has 16 residues. Germline lookup yields CDR1 MNHEY and CDR2 SVGEGT. As DNA, the CDR3 is TGTGCCAGCACCTCTAGCGGGTCCCGCTCCTACAATGAGCAGTTCTTC. Protein: CASTSSGSRSYNEQFF.

This clonotype was found many times. One end of the junction is discordant with germline, which a read error may explain. The chain uses TRBV9 and TRBJ1-2; D gene ambiguous. The germline V gene encodes CDR1 SGDLS and CDR2 YYNGEE. The CDR3 is 13 residues long. DNA of the CDR3: TGTGCCAGCAGCCTAGACGTTGGGCTTAGACGATCTTTC. As protein: CASSLDVGLRRSF.

This clonotype was detected many times. CDR3 amino acids: CASGGRRLAGVADTQYF. CDR3 nucleotides: TGTGCCAGTGGGGGTCGTCGACTAGCGGGAGTGGCAGATACGCAGTATTTT. This chain links TRBV19 with TRBJ2-3; TRBD2 matches at 12 bases. The trim removed 8 bases at V and 4 bases at J, leaving 13 bases unmatched. This CDR3 spans 17 amino acids. Germline CDR1 is LNHDA and CDR2 is SQIVND (reference sequence).

Ten or more counts support this clonotype. The V and J genes are TRBV5-4 and TRBJ2-1; no firm D call. The CDR3 contains 15 residues. The V end lost 0 bases, the J end lost 0 bases, and 7 bases lay between the germline ends. CDR1 and CDR2 from the germline V gene are SGHNT and YYREEE (reference sequence). CDR3 sequence: CASSLGELSYNEQFF. The CDR3 region has the DNA TGTGCCAGCAGCTTGGGCGAACTCTCCTACAATGAGCAGTTCTTC. Together with reference TRBV5-4 and TRBJ2-1, the CDR3 gives the full variable domain: ETGVTQSPTHLIKTRGQQVTLRCSSQSGHNTVSWYQQALGQGPQFIFQYYREEENGRGNFPPRFSGLQFPNYSSELNVNALELDDSALYLCASSLGELSYNEQFFGPGTRLTVL.

This clonotype was seen repeatedly, ten times or more. This chain joins TRBV7-3 and TRBJ2-3, with 13 positions matching TRBD2. The CDR3 is 17 residues long. The trim removed 0 bases at V and 0 bases at J, leaving 0 bases unmatched. Per germline, CDR1 SGHTA and CDR2 FQGTGA. CDR3 loop: CASSLTTSGGSTDTQYF. CDR3 nucleotides: TGTGCCAGCAGCTTAACGACTAGCGGGGGGAGCACAGATACGCAGTATTTT.

This clonotype was seen ten or more times. The chain uses TRBV12-3 or TRBV12-4 and TRBJ1-5, with 8 bases lining up with TRBD1. The CDR3 covers 13 residues. The CDR3 nucleotides read TGTGCAGTAGGGACAGGCCCCAATCAGCCCCAGCATTTT. Translation: CAVGTGPNQPQHF.

This clonotype was detected many times. This chain links TRBV5-1 with TRBJ2-7, with TRBD1 as a possible D gene (6 bases). CDR3 length equals 16 residues. V lost 2 bases and J 4 bases, leaving 19 bases between the germline ends. Germline assignment: CDR1 SGHRS and CDR2 YFSETQ. The CDR3, as DNA: TGCGCCAGCAGCTTATGGTCCCGGGACACGGATTACGAGCAGTACTTC. Translation: CASSLWSRDTDYEQYF.

There are many counts of this clonotype. This chain links TRBV27 with TRBJ2-5; TRBD2 aligns across 8 bases. The CDR3 totals 16 residues. Germline V gene data show CDR1 as MNHEY and CDR2 as SMNVEV (reference sequence). With V trimmed by 3 bases and J by 1 base, 7 bases remained unmatched. This CDR3 reads CASSFGRADFQETQYF. CDR3 sequence (DNA): TGTGCCAGCAGTTTCGGGAGGGCGGATTTCCAAGAGACCCAGTACTTC.

This clonotype was seen repeatedly, ten times or more. The gene calls are TRBV5-1 and TRBJ1-3; D remains ambiguous. Germline V lookup: CDR1 SGHRS, CDR2 YFSETQ. CDR3 size: 16 residues. V shed 0 bases and J shed 0 bases, with 10 bases lying between them. Here the CDR3 reads CASSLGLLLSGNTIYF. The CDR3 DNA follows: TGCGCCAGCAGCTTGGGACTCTTGCTCTCTGGAAACACCATATATTTT.

This clonotype was counted ten times or more. The rearrangement joins TRBV6-4 to TRBJ2-3, with no clear D. Germline V CDR1 and CDR2: MRHNA, SNTAGT. The CDR3 is made up of 15 amino acids. Trimming took 3 bases from V and 0 from J, leaving 10 bases between them. In DNA, the CDR3 is TGTGCCAGCAGTGAGATGGCACTCAGCACAGATACGCAGTATTTT. Amino acid sequence: CASSEMALSTDTQYF.

This clonotype was recorded at least ten times. The chain joins TRBV10-2 to TRBJ1-5, with 7 bases lining up with TRBD1. Unmatched junction bases numbered 12, after V lost 1 base and J lost 3 bases. From germline, CDR1 is WSHSY and CDR2 SAAADI. CDR3 length: 18 amino acids. The DNA of the CDR3 is TGCGCCAGCAGTGAGTTACAGGGGATCGGAAGTAACAATCAGCCCCAGCATTTT. As protein: CASSELQGIGSNNQPQHF.

This clonotype was recorded at least ten times. This chain links TRBV28 with TRBJ2-1; D is uncertain. There are 11 residues in the CDR3. V was pared by 2 bases and J by 10 bases, with 6 bases between. CDR1 and CDR2 (germline): MDHEN, SYDVKM. DNA for the CDR3: TGTGCCAGCAGTTTAATGCGGGAGCAGTTCTTC. Amino acid sequence: CASSLMREQFF. Drawing the rest from reference TRBV28 and TRBJ2-1, the complete variable domain is DVKVTQSSRYLVKRTGEKVFLECVQDMDHENMFWYRQDPGLGLRLIYFSYDVKMKEKGDIPEGYSVSREKKERFSLILESASTNQTSMYLCASSLMREQFFGPGTRLTVL.

This clonotype came up many times. This chain joins TRBV11-2 and TRBJ2-2; D remains unclear. Germline CDR1 reads SGHAT; CDR2 reads FQNNGV. V gave up 1 base and J gave up 4 bases, with 7 bases separating them. This CDR3 region has 14 residues. DNA for the CDR3: TGTGCCAGCAGCTTAGTTTCGGTCACCGGGGAGCTGTTTTTT. Translated, it gives CASSLVSVTGELFF.